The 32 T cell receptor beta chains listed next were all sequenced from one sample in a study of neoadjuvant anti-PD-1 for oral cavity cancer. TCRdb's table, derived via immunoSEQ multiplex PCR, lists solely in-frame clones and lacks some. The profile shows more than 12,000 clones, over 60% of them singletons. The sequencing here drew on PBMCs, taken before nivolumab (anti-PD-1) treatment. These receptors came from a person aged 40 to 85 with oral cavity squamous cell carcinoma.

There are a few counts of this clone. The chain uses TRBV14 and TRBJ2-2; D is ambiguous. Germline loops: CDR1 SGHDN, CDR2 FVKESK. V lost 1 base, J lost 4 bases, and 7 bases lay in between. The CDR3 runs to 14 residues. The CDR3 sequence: CASSQVLGTGELFF. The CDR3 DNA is TGTGCCAGCAGCCAAGTATTAGGCACCGGGGAGCTGTTTTTT.

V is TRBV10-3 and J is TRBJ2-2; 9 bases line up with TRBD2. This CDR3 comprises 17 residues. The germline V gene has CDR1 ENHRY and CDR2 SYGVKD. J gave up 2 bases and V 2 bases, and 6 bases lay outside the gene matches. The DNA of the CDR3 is TGTGCCATCAGTGAGGGTCTTAGCGGGAGAAACACCGGGGAGCTGTTTTTT. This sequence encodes CAISEGLSGRNTGELFF.

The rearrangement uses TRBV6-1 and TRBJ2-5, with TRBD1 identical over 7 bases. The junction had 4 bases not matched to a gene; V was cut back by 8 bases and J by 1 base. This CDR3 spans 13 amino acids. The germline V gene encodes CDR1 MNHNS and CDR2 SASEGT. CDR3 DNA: TGTGCCAGCCTAAGGACAGGCCAAGAGACCCAGTACTTC. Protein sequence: CASLRTGQETQYF.

The CDR3 sequence is CASSPQGDTQYF. As DNA, the CDR3 is TGTGCCAGCAGCCCCCAGGGGGATACGCAGTATTTT. The genes are TRBV5-8 and TRBJ2-3, with D possibly matching TRBD1 (6 bases). The CDR3 runs to 12 residues. From germline, CDR1 is SGHTS and CDR2 YDEGEE. V lost 4 bases, J lost 6 bases, and 9 bases lay in between.

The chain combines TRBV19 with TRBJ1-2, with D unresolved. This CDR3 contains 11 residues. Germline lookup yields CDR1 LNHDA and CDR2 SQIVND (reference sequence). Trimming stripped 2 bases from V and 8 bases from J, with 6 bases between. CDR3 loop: CASSISQGYTF. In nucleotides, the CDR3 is TGTGCCAGTAGTATAAGTCAAGGCTACACCTTC.

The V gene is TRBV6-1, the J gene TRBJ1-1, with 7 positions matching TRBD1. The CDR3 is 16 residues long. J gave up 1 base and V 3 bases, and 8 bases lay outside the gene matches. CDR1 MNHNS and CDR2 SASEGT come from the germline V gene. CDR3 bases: TGTGCCAGCAGTGATGGTTCAGGGGGAAAGAACACTGAAGCTTTCTTT. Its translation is CASSDGSGGKNTEAFF.

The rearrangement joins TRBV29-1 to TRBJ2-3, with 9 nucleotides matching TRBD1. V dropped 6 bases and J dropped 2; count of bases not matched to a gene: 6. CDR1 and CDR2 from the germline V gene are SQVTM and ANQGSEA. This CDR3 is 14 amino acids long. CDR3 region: CSVGGQGFTDTQYF. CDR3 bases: TGCAGCGTGGGGGGACAGGGCTTCACAGATACGCAGTATTTT.

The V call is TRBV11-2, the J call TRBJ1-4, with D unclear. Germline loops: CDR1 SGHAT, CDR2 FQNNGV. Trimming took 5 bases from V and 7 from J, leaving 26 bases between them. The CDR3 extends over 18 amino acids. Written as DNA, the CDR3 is TGTGCCAGCAGCCCGGGGAGGGTGAATGTGGTCCGGAGTGAAAAACTGTTTTTT. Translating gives CASSPGRVNVVRSEKLFF.

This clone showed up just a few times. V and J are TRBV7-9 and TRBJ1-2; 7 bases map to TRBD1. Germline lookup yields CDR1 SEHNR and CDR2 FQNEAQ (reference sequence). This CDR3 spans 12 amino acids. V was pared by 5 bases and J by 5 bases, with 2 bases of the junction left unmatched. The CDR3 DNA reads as TGTGCCAGCAGCCGGGACAGTTATGGCTACACCTTC. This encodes CASSRDSYGYTF.

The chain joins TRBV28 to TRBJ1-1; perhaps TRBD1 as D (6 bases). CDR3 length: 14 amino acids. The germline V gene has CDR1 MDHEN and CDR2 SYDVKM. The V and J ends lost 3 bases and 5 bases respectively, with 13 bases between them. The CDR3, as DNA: TGTGCCAGCAGTTTCACAGGGTTAGGGACTGAAGCTTTCTTT. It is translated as CASSFTGLGTEAFF.

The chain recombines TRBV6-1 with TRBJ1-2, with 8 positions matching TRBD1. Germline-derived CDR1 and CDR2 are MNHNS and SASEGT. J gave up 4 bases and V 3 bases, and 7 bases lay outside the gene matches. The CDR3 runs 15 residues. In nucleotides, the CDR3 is TGTGCCAGCAGTGAGGGGGAGGGGACAGGCTATGGCTACACCTTC. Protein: CASSEGEGTGYGYTF.

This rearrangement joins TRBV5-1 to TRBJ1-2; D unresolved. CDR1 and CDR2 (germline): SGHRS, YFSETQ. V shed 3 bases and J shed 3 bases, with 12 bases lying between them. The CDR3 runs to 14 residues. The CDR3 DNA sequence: TGCGCCAGCAGCTCACTTGAGGGATACTATGGCTACACCTTC. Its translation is CASSSLEGYYGYTF.

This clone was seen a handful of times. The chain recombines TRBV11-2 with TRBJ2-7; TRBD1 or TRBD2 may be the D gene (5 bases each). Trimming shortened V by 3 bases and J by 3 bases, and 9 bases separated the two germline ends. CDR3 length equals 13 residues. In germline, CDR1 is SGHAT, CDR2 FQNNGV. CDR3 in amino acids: CASSFRGVYEQYF. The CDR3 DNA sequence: TGTGCCAGCAGCTTCCGAGGGGTCTACGAGCAGTACTTC.

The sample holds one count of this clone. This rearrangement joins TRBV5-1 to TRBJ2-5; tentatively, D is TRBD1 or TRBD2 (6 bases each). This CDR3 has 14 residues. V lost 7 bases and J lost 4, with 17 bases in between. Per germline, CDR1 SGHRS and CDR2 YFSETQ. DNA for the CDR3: TGCGCCAGCGGCAGGGGAGGTAATCCAGAGACCCAGTACTTC. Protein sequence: CASGRGGNPETQYF.

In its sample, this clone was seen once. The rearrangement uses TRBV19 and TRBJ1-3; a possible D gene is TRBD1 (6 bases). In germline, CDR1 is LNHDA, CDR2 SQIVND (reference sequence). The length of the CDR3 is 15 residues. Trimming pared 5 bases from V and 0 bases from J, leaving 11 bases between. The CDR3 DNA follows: TGTGCCAGTAGTGGACAGATCAACTCTGGAAACACCATATATTTT. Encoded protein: CASSGQINSGNTIYF.

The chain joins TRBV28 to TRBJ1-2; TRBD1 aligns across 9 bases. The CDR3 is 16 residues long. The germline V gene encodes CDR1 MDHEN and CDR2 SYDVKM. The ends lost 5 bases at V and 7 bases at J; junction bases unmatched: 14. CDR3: CASSRAAYRGHGGYTF. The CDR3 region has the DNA TGTGCCAGCAGTCGCGCGGCTTACAGGGGGCATGGTGGCTACACCTTC.

CDR3 loop: CASSLLGDGYTF. Written as DNA, the CDR3 is TGTGCCAGCAGCTTGCTGGGGGATGGCTACACCTTC. The chain joins TRBV5-5 to TRBJ1-2; maybe TRBD1 (5 bases). The CDR3 has 12 residues. V gave up 1 base and J gave up 6 bases, with 7 bases separating them. Germline assignment: CDR1 SGHKS and CDR2 YYEKEE (reference sequence). Filled out from reference TRBV5-5 and TRBJ1-2, the complete variable domain reads DAGVTQSPTHLIKTRGQQVTLRCSPISGHKSVSWYQQVLGQGPQFIFQYYEKEERGRGNFPDRFSARQFPNYSSELNVNALLLGDSALYLCASSLLGDGYTFGSGTRLTVV.

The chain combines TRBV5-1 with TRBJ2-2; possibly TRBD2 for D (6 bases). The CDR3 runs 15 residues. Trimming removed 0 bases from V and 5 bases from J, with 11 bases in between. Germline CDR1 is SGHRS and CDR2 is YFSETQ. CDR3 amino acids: CASSLVSGLTGELFF. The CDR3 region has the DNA TGCGCCAGCAGCTTGGTTAGCGGCCTTACCGGGGAGCTGTTTTTT. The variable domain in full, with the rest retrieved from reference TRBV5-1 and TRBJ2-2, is KAGVTQTPRYLIKTRGQQVTLSCSPISGHRSVSWYQQTPGQGLQFLFEYFSETQRNKGNFPGRFSGRQFSNSRSEMNVSTLELGDSALYLCASSLVSGLTGELFFGEGSRLTVL.

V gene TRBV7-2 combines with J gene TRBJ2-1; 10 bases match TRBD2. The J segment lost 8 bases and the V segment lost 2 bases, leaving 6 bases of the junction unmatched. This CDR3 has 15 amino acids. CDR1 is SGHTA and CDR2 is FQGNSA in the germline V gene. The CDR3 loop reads CASSLRSGGAHEQFF. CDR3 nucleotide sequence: TGTGCCAGCAGCTTAAGGAGCGGGGGGGCCCATGAGCAGTTCTTC.

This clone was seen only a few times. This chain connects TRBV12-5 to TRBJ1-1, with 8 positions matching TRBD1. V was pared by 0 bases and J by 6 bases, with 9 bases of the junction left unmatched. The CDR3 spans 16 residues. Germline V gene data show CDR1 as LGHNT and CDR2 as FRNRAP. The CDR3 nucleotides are TGTGCTAGTGGTTTGGTATTCCGGACAGGGAAGCCTGAAGCTTTCTTT. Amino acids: CASGLVFRTGKPEAFF.

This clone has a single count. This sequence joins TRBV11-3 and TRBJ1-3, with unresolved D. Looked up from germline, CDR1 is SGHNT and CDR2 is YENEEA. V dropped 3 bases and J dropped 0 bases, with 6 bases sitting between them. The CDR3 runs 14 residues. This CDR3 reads CASSFSGSGNTIYF. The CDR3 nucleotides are TGTGCCAGCAGCTTTAGTGGCTCTGGAAACACCATATATTTT.

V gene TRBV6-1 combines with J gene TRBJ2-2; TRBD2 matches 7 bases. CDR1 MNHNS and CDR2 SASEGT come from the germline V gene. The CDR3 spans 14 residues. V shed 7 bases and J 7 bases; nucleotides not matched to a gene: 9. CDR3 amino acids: CASTKSGVLGELFF. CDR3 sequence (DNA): TGTGCCAGCACTAAAAGCGGGGTACTCGGGGAGCTGTTTTTT.

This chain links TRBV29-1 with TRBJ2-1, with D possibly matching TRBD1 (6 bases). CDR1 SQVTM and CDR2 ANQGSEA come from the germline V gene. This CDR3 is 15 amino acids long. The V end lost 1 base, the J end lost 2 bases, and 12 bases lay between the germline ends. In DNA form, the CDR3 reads TGCAGCGTTGAAGGGGCAGGGGTGGCCTACAATGAGCAGTTCTTC. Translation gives CSVEGAGVAYNEQFF.

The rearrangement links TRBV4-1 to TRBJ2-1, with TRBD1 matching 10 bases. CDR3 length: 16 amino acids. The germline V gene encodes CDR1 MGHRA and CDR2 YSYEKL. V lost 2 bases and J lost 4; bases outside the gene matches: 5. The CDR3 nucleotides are TGCGCCAGCAGCCAAACCGGGACAGGGGTTTACAATGAGCAGTTCTTC. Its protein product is CASSQTGTGVYNEQFF.

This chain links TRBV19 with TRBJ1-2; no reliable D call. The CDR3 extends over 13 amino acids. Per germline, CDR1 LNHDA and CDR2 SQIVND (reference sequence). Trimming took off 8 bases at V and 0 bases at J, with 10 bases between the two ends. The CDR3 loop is CASHPDSNYGYTF. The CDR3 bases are TGTGCCAGTCACCCAGACTCTAACTATGGCTACACCTTC.

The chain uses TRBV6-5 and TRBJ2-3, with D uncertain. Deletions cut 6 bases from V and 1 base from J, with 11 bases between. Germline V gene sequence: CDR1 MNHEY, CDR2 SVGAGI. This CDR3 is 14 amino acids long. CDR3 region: CASSLNQGTDTQYF. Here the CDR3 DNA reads TGTGCCAGCAGCCTCAACCAGGGCACAGATACGCAGTATTTT.

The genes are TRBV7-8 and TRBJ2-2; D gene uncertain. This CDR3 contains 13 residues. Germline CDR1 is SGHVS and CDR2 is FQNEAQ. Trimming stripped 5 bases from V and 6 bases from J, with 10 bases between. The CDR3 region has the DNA TGTGCCAGCAGCCCTCGAAGGGCCGGGGAGCTGTTTTTT. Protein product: CASSPRRAGELFF.

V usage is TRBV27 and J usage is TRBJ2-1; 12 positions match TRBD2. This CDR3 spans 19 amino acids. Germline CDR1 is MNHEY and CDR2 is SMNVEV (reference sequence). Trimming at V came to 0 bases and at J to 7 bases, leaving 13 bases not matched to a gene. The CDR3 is CASSLSRTSGRMVDNEQFF. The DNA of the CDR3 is TGTGCCAGCAGTTTATCGAGAACTAGCGGGAGGATGGTGGATAATGAGCAGTTCTTC.

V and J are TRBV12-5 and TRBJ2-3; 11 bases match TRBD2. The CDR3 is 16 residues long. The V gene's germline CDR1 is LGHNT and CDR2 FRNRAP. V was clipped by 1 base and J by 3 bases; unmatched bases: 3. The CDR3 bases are TGTGCTAGTGGTTTGGGCCTAGCGGGGGGAACAGATACGCAGTATTTT. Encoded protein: CASGLGLAGGTDTQYF.

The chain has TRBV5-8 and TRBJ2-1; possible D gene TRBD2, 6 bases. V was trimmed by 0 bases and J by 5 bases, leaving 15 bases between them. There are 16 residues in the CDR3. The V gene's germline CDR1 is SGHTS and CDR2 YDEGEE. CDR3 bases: TGTGCCAGCAGCTTGGGGAGCAGCGGGTATGACAATGAGCAGTTCTTC. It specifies CASSLGSSGYDNEQFF. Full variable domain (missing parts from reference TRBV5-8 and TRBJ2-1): EAGVTQSPTHLIKTRGQQATLRCSPISGHTSVYWYQQALGLGLQFLLWYDEGEERNRGNFPPRFSGRQFPNYSSELNVNALELEDSALYLCASSLGSSGYDNEQFFGPGTRLTVL.

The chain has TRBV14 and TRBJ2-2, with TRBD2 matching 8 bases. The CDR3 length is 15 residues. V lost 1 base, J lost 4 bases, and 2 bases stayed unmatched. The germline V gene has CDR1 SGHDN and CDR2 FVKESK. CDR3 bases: TGTGCCAGCAGCCAAGGTGCGGGAGGCACCGGGGAGCTGTTTTTT. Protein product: CASSQGAGGTGELFF.

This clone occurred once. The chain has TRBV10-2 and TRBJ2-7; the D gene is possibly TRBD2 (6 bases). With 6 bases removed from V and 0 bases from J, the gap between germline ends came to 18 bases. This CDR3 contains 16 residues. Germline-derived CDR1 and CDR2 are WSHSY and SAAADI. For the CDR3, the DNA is TGCGCCAGCAGACACGGGGGTGGAGGGAACTCCTACGAGCAGTACTTC. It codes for CASRHGGGGNSYEQYF.